The 10 T cell receptor beta chains listed next were all sequenced from one sample in a study of CD4 T cells in relation to SARS-CoV-2 and coronaviruses. Here immunoSEQ multiplex PCR was the method, and the copy in TCRdb shows in-frame clones only, minus some. In the table there are 35,000 to 40,000 clones, 85% to 90% of which are singletons. Sequencing was done on a sample of memory CD4+ T cells from PBMCs. The receptors were gathered from an adult with COVID-19.

Only one count was recorded for this clone. This chain uses TRBV27 with TRBJ1-2; D ambiguous. The CDR3 contains 13 residues. V shed 5 bases and J shed 4 bases, with 11 bases lying between them. Per germline, CDR1 MNHEY and CDR2 SMNVEV (reference sequence). Written as DNA, the CDR3 is TGTGCCAGCAGTATTGACATTTTCTATGGCTACACCTTC. It specifies CASSIDIFYGYTF.

The genes are TRBV12-3 or TRBV12-4 and TRBJ1-2; 8 bases align to TRBD1. This CDR3 comprises 13 residues. The trim removed 5 bases at V and 6 bases at J, leaving 5 bases unmatched. Written as DNA, the CDR3 is TGTGCCAGCAGTCCTCGACAGGGGCATGGCTACACCTTC. Translating it yields CASSPRQGHGYTF.

This clone was seen a single time. The genes are TRBV7-9 and TRBJ1-1, with D perhaps TRBD1 (6 bases). The V end was cut by 5 bases, the J end by 2 bases, with 12 bases between. Looked up from germline, CDR1 is SEHNR and CDR2 is FQNEAQ (reference sequence). There are 14 residues in the CDR3. CDR3 in DNA: TGTGCCAGCAGCCCACAGGGATTTAACACTGAAGCTTTCTTT. It specifies CASSPQGFNTEAFF.

The CDR3 DNA follows: TGTGCCAGCAGCTTAGGAGGAGGCTCTGGGGCCAACGTCCTGACTTTC. Its protein product is CASSLGGGSGANVLTF. The chain carries TRBV11-3 and TRBJ2-6; D may be TRBD2 (5 bases). The CDR3 has 16 residues. CDR1 is SGHNT, CDR2 YENEEA, per germline. Deletions cut 1 base from V and 0 bases from J, with 7 bases between.

The rearrangement links TRBV6-5 to TRBJ1-6, with 10 bases identical to TRBD1. Germline V gene data show CDR1 as MNHEY and CDR2 as SVGAGI. The V and J ends lost 6 bases and 5 bases, in that order; junction bases with no gene match: 4. The CDR3 runs to 15 residues. The DNA for the CDR3 is TGTGCCAGCAGAGGGGACAGGGGAGATAATTCACCCCTCCACTTT. Its protein is CASRGDRGDNSPLHF.

The V and J genes are TRBV15 and TRBJ2-5, with D perhaps matching TRBD1 or TRBD2 (5 bases each). Germline V gene lookup returns CDR1 LNHNV and CDR2 YYDKDF (reference sequence). This CDR3 region has 15 residues. Trimming stripped 3 bases from V and 2 bases from J, with 13 bases between. DNA of the CDR3: TGTGCCACCAGCAGGGGTGGGGGTCCTCAAGAGACCCAGTACTTC. Translation gives CATSRGGGPQETQYF.

V is TRBV6-5 and J is TRBJ2-7; 7 nucleotides line up with TRBD1. Trimming at V came to 6 bases and at J to 3 bases, leaving 8 bases not matched to a gene. The CDR3 is 14 residues long. Germline-derived CDR1 and CDR2 are MNHEY and SVGAGI. The CDR3 DNA sequence: TGTGCCAGCAGGCTCACTAACAGGGGCTACGAGCAGTACTTC. As protein: CASRLTNRGYEQYF.

The chain combines TRBV30 with TRBJ2-5; TRBD2 is a possible D gene (6 bases). The CDR3 totals 14 residues. Germline loops: CDR1 GTSNPN, CDR2 SVGIG (reference sequence). V lost 0 bases, J lost 0 bases, and 8 bases lay in between. The CDR3 nucleotides read TGTGCCTGGAGTGTAGGAGGGTACCAAGAGACCCAGTACTTC. It is translated as CAWSVGGYQETQYF.

V is TRBV5-8 and J is TRBJ1-3, with D possibly TRBD1 on 6 matching bases. This CDR3 region has 16 residues. Trimming removed 4 bases at V and 2 bases at J, with 16 bases between. Germline CDR1 SGHTS, CDR2 YDEGEE. CDR3 DNA sequence: TGTGCCAGCAGCACCGGGACACCGAGGACTGGAAACACCATATATTTT. Its translation: CASSTGTPRTGNTIYF.

The chain joins TRBV5-1 to TRBJ1-6; D gene ambiguous. With 4 bases removed from V and 0 bases from J, the gap between germline ends came to 11 bases. This CDR3 spans 16 amino acids. CDR1 and CDR2 from the germline V gene are SGHRS and YFSETQ. The CDR3 DNA sequence: TGCGCCAGCAGCACGACCGCGAGCTCCTATAATTCACCCCTCCACTTT. Translation gives CASSTTASSYNSPLHF.